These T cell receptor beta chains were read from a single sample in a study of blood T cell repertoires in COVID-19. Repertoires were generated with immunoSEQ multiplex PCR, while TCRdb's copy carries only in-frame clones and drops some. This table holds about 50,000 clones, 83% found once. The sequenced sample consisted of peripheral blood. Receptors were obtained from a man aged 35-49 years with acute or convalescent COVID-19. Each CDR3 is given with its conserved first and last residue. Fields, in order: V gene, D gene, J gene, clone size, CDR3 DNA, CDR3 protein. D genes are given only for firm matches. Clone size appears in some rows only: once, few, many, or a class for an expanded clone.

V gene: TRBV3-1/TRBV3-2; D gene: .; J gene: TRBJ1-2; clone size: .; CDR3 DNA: TGTGCCAGCAGCCAAGTGGTGGAGGTCGATGGCTACACCTTC; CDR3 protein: CASSQVVEVDGYTF
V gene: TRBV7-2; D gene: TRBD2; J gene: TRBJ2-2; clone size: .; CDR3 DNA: TGTGCCAGCAGCGTCGGACTAGCGGGGGGTTTAGGGGAGCTGTTTTTT; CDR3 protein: CASSVGLAGGLGELFF
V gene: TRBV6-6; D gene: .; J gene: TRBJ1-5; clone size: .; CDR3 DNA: TGTGCCACTGCCGTAGGGGAAAATCAGCCCCAGCATTTT; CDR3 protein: CATAVGENQPQHF
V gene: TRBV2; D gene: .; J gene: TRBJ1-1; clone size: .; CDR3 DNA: TGTGCCAGCAAAGCGGGTCCTGAAGCTTTCTTT; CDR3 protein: CASKAGPEAFF
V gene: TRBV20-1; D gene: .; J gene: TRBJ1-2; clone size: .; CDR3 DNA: TGCAGTGCTAGTCCCCTCAGCGGGTATGATGGCTACACCTTC; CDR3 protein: CSASPLSGYDGYTF
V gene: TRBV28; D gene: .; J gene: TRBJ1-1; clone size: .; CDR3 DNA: TGTGCCAGCAGTTTGGAGGGTGCCACTGAAGCTTTCTTT; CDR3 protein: CASSLEGATEAFF
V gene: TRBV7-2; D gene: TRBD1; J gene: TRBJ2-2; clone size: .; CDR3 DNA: TGTGCCAGCAGCTCCGGACAGGGTGTGGCCGGGGAGCTGTTTTTT; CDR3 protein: CASSSGQGVAGELFF
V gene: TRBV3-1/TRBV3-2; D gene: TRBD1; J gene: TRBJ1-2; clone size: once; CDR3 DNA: TGTGCCAGCAGGGAACAGGGGGTGGGTGGCTACACCTTC; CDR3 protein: CASREQGVGGYTF
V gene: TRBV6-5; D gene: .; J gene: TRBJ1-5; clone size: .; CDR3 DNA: TGTGCCAGCAGTCCTCAGATGATAAGCAATCAGCCCCAGCATTTT; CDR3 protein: CASSPQMISNQPQHF
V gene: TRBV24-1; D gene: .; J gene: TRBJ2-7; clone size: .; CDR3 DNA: TGTGCCACCTTGAAGTCCGAGGGCCACGAGCAGTACTTC; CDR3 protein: CATLKSEGHEQYF
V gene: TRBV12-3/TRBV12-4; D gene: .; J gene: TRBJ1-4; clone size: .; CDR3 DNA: TGTGCCAGCACCCGGATGGGAGGATGGCAGCTGTTTTTT; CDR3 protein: CASTRMGGWQLFF
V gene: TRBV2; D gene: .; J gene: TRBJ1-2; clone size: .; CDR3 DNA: TGTGCCAGCAGTGAATCTGGCAGGTCGAACTATGGCTACACCTTC; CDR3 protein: CASSESGRSNYGYTF
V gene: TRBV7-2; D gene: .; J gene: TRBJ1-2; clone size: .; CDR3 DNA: TGTGCCAGCAGCTTAAATCAGGGCGGGAGCTATGGCTACACCTTC; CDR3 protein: CASSLNQGGSYGYTF
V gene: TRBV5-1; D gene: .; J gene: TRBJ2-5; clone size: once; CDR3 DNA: TGCGCCAGCAGTTTGGACAGTTTCCTTGAAGAAGAGACCCAGTACTTC; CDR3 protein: CASSLDSFLEEETQYF
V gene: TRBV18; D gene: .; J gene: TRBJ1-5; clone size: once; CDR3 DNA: TGTGCCAGCTCACCGGACGGGGATCAGCCCCAGCATTTT; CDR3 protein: CASSPDGDQPQHF